This T cell receptor beta chain was recorded in a study of shared clonotypes between healthy human individuals. The CDR3 loop spans 16 amino acids. V lost 0 bases and J 7 bases, leaving 17 bases between the germline ends. Germline loops: CDR1 SGHAT, CDR2 FQNNGV. Using about 220 ng DNA, approximately 27,000 T cell genomes, the sorted-subset replicate PCRs were run. Sequenced by immunoSEQ multiplex PCR; TCRdb stores in-frame clones only, minus some. Counted here are 650,000 to 750,000 clones, roughly 78% occurring once; the ten biggest clones make up about 1.8%. Sequencing was carried out using memory CD4+ T cells sorted from blood. Subset meaning: CD45RA-negative fraction. The chain couples TRBV11-2 to TRBJ2-3, with D perhaps TRBD2 (5 bases). This receptor was taken from a woman between 25 and 40 years old in good health. CDR3 sequence: CASSLDPGNLGNTQYF. The CDR3 DNA is TGTGCCAGCAGCTTAGATCCCGGGAACCTGGGAAATACGCAGTATTTT.